These T cell receptor beta chains were read from a single sample in a study of post-analysis software for immune sequencing data. TCRdb re-called the PCR reads through MiXCR, storing one row per CDR3 protein. The sample records about 540,000 distinct CDR3 sequences, under 40% being singletons. Sequenced: blood. These receptors all stem from a girl aged 2 to 17 with multiple sclerosis. The CDR3 runs from the conserved cysteine through the conserved F or W. D genes are given only for firm matches. Clone size, where shown, is once, few, many, or a class for clones that have expanded.

d_call: .; clone_size: .; j_call: TRBJ1-1; v_call: TRBV3-1; cdr3_aa: CASSQDSAGRGAFF; cdr3_nt: TGTGCCAGCAGCCAAGATTCGGCGGGACGCGGGGCTTTCTTT
d_call: .; clone_size: few; j_call: TRBJ2-5; v_call: TRBV29-1; cdr3_aa: CSVGWTVGVTETQYF; cdr3_nt: TGCAGCGTCGGGTGGACAGTAGGGGTGACGGAGACCCAGTACTTC
d_call: TRBD2; clone_size: few; j_call: TRBJ2-1; v_call: TRBV7-8; cdr3_aa: CASSPNLLLAGGTNEQFF; cdr3_nt: TGTGCCAGCAGCCCGAACTTACTACTAGCGGGGGGGACCAATGAGCAGTTCTTC
d_call: .; clone_size: few; j_call: TRBJ1-1; v_call: TRBV20-1; cdr3_aa: CSASIMTENTEAFF; cdr3_nt: TGCAGTGCTAGCATTATGACGGAGAACACTGAAGCTTTCTTT
d_call: .; clone_size: .; j_call: TRBJ1-1; v_call: TRBV18; cdr3_aa: CASSPLENTEAFF; cdr3_nt: TGTGCCAGCTCACCGCTGGAGAACACTGAAGCTTTCTTT
d_call: TRBD2; clone_size: .; j_call: TRBJ2-5; v_call: TRBV5-1; cdr3_aa: CASSARGGQETQYF; cdr3_nt: TGCGCCAGCAGCGCCCGGGGAGGGCAAGAGACCCAGTACTTC
d_call: .; clone_size: .; j_call: TRBJ2-7; v_call: TRBV24-1; cdr3_aa: CATSGAGTHEQYF; cdr3_nt: TGTGCCACCAGTGGAGCAGGAACCCACGAGCAGTACTTC
d_call: .; clone_size: .; j_call: TRBJ2-6; v_call: TRBV4-2; cdr3_aa: CASSQETSVLTF; cdr3_nt: TGTGCCAGCAGCCAAGAGACGTCAGTCCTGACTTTC
d_call: .; clone_size: .; j_call: TRBJ2-6; v_call: TRBV20-1; cdr3_aa: CSAPKAGANVLTF; cdr3_nt: TGCAGTGCACCGAAAGCTGGGGCCAACGTCCTGACTTTC
d_call: .; clone_size: .; j_call: TRBJ2-1; v_call: TRBV15; cdr3_aa: CATSRDEGDHEQFF; cdr3_nt: TGTGCCACCAGCAGAGATGAGGGGGACCATGAGCAGTTCTTC
d_call: .; clone_size: .; j_call: TRBJ1-2; v_call: TRBV20-1; cdr3_aa: CSAPQASNYGYTF; cdr3_nt: TGCAGTGCTCCTCAGGCCTCTAACTATGGCTACACCTTC
d_call: TRBD1; clone_size: .; j_call: TRBJ2-3; v_call: TRBV29-1; cdr3_aa: CSARQGAGTDTQYF; cdr3_nt: TGCAGCGCGCGACAGGGGGCAGGCACAGATACGCAGTATTTT
d_call: .; clone_size: few; j_call: TRBJ1-1; v_call: TRBV20-1; cdr3_aa: CSAVPGPNTEAFF; cdr3_nt: TGCAGTGCTGTACCGGGACCGAACACTGAAGCTTTCTTT
d_call: .; clone_size: .; j_call: TRBJ1-5; v_call: TRBV20-1; cdr3_aa: CSASRHILSNQPQHF; cdr3_nt: TGCAGTGCTAGTAGACATATTCTTAGCAATCAGCCCCAGCATTTT
d_call: TRBD2; clone_size: few; j_call: TRBJ2-7; v_call: TRBV29-1; cdr3_aa: CSVGLGLAGGNTQYF; cdr3_nt: TGCAGCGTTGGTTTGGGACTAGCGGGGGGTAATACCCAGTACTTC
d_call: .; clone_size: few; j_call: TRBJ1-2; v_call: TRBV6-1; cdr3_aa: CASSEGGSFYGYTF; cdr3_nt: TGTGCCAGCAGTGAAGGGGGATCGTTCTATGGCTACACCTTC
d_call: TRBD1; clone_size: .; j_call: TRBJ1-6; v_call: TRBV9; cdr3_aa: CASSATGQGVISSPLHF; cdr3_nt: TGTGCCAGCAGCGCCACGGGACAGGGGGTTATAAGTTCACCCCTCCACTTT
d_call: TRBD1; clone_size: .; j_call: TRBJ2-6; v_call: TRBV7-7; cdr3_aa: CASSSGTGPLGANVLTF; cdr3_nt: TGTGCCAGCAGCTCCGGGACAGGGCCTTTGGGGGCCAACGTCCTGACTTTC
d_call: .; clone_size: many; j_call: TRBJ2-5; v_call: TRBV5-1; cdr3_aa: CASSLVAQETQYF; cdr3_nt: TGTGCCAGCAGCTTAGTAGCCCAAGAGACCCAGTACTTC
d_call: .; clone_size: .; j_call: TRBJ2-2; v_call: TRBV5-1; cdr3_aa: CASSPGIDGELFF; cdr3_nt: TGCGCCAGCAGCCCCGGGATCGACGGGGAGCTGTTTTTT
d_call: .; clone_size: .; j_call: TRBJ2-7; v_call: TRBV5-1; cdr3_aa: CASSWAVPSYNEQYF; cdr3_nt: TGCGCCAGCAGCTGGGCCGTACCATCCTACAATGAGCAGTACTTC
d_call: TRBD1; clone_size: .; j_call: TRBJ1-2; v_call: TRBV9; cdr3_aa: CASSVPGQGFRGYTF; cdr3_nt: TGTGCCAGCAGCGTCCCGGGACAGGGTTTTCGTGGCTACACCTTC
d_call: TRBD2; clone_size: few; j_call: TRBJ2-3; v_call: TRBV10-3; cdr3_aa: CAISEGLAGASSTDTQYF; cdr3_nt: TGTGCCATCAGTGAAGGGCTAGCGGGGGCCTCTAGCACAGATACGCAGTATTTT
d_call: .; clone_size: .; j_call: TRBJ2-5; v_call: TRBV20-1; cdr3_aa: CSASWLTPAEETQYF; cdr3_nt: TGCAGTGCTAGCTGGCTAACCCCCGCGGAAGAGACCCAGTACTTC
d_call: .; clone_size: .; j_call: TRBJ2-2; v_call: TRBV7-9; cdr3_aa: CASSLPARRDTGELFF; cdr3_nt: TGTGCCAGCAGCCTTCCGGCCCGACGGGACACCGGGGAGCTGTTTTTT
d_call: .; clone_size: few; j_call: TRBJ2-4; v_call: TRBV5-1; cdr3_aa: CASSLAPPGAKNIQYF; cdr3_nt: TGCGCCAGCAGCTTGGCCCCCCCTGGGGCCAAAAACATTCAGTACTTC
d_call: TRBD2; clone_size: few; j_call: TRBJ2-5; v_call: TRBV9; cdr3_aa: CASSVGLLAAQETQYF; cdr3_nt: TGTGCCAGCAGCGTAGGTCTGCTAGCGGCCCAAGAGACCCAGTACTTC
d_call: .; clone_size: .; j_call: TRBJ2-7; v_call: TRBV12-3/TRBV12-4; cdr3_aa: CASSFLLHSYEQYF; cdr3_nt: TGTGCCAGCAGTTTCTTACTACACTCCTACGAGCAGTACTTC
d_call: .; clone_size: .; j_call: TRBJ1-5; v_call: TRBV20-1; cdr3_aa: CSAVGQIGQPQHF; cdr3_nt: TGCAGTGCTGTTGGACAGATCGGTCAGCCCCAGCATTTT
d_call: .; clone_size: few; j_call: TRBJ2-7; v_call: TRBV12-3/TRBV12-4; cdr3_aa: CASSLPSTGLHEQYF; cdr3_nt: TGTGCCAGCAGTTTACCCTCAACAGGGTTGCACGAGCAGTACTTC
d_call: .; clone_size: .; j_call: TRBJ2-7; v_call: TRBV21-1; cdr3_aa: CASSKESYEQYF; cdr3_nt: TGTGCCAGCAGCAAAGAGTCCTACGAGCAGTACTTC
d_call: .; clone_size: .; j_call: TRBJ2-3; v_call: TRBV20-1; cdr3_aa: CSAQIENTQYF; cdr3_nt: TGCAGTGCCCAAATAGAAAATACGCAGTATTTT
d_call: .; clone_size: .; j_call: TRBJ2-5; v_call: TRBV15; cdr3_aa: CATSNTRVAKETQYF; cdr3_nt: TGTGCCACCAGCAACACGAGGGTAGCCAAAGAGACCCAGTACTTC
d_call: .; clone_size: .; j_call: TRBJ1-4; v_call: TRBV5-1; cdr3_aa: CASSNAQQSGWEKLFF; cdr3_nt: TGCGCCAGCAGCAACGCTCAACAGTCGGGTTGGGAAAAACTGTTTTTT
d_call: .; clone_size: .; j_call: TRBJ2-5; v_call: TRBV20-1; cdr3_aa: CSGTAGPKAQYF; cdr3_nt: TGCAGTGGGACGGCAGGCCCGAAGGCCCAGTACTTC
d_call: .; clone_size: .; j_call: TRBJ2-2; v_call: TRBV5-8; cdr3_aa: CASSLGATDPTPNTGELFF; cdr3_nt: TGTGCCAGCAGCTTGGGGGCGACAGACCCTACCCCGAACACCGGGGAGCTGTTTTTT